These 13 T cell receptor beta chains were all obtained from the same sample, sequenced in a study of response to subunit inactivated influenza vaccine. From the RT-PCR reads, TCRdb called clonotypes with MiXCR, one entry per CDR3 protein. The table shows roughly 650,000 distinct CDR3 sequences, with 15% to 19% occurring only once. Sample: PBMCs from blood, taken 11 to 12 days after vaccination. Receptors originate from a man aged 50-60 years who received an inactivated influenza vaccine.

The chain joins TRBV7-2 to TRBJ1-6; no definite D call. The CDR3 consists of 11 residues. V was clipped by 4 bases and J by 12 bases, with 7 bases between them. Germline CDR1 reads SGHTA; CDR2 reads FQGNSA. The CDR3 bases are TGTGCCAGCAGCTCCGGTGGACCCCTCCACTTT. This sequence encodes CASSSGGPLHF.

The gene calls are TRBV29-1 and TRBJ2-3; TRBD2 aligns across 12 bases. Germline V gene data show CDR1 as SQVTM and CDR2 as ANQGSEA. J was trimmed by 0 bases and V by 5 bases; bases with no gene match: 3. The CDR3 has 15 residues. The CDR3 sequence is CSVFGLAGSTDTQYF. The DNA of the CDR3 is TGCAGCGTTTTTGGACTAGCGGGAAGCACAGATACGCAGTATTTT.

This clonotype was seen at least ten times. V is TRBV12-3 or TRBV12-4 and J is TRBJ2-5; 11 nucleotides align to TRBD2. Unmatched junction bases numbered 7, after V lost 5 bases and J lost 5 bases. The CDR3 sequence is 15 residues long. The CDR3, as DNA: TGTGCCAGCAGTCCGACCACTAGCGGGGGCGAGACCCAGTACTTC. Amino acid sequence: CASSPTTSGGETQYF.

The chain recombines TRBV12-5 with TRBJ2-3; the D is unclear. The CDR3 runs to 15 residues. The V end was cut by 1 base, the J end by 0 bases, with 8 bases between. Germline CDR1 LGHNT, CDR2 FRNRAP. The CDR3 spells CASGLEATSTDTQYF. For the CDR3, the DNA is TGTGCTAGTGGTTTGGAAGCAACTAGCACAGATACGCAGTATTTT.

The chain couples TRBV20-1 to TRBJ2-7; TRBD2 aligns across 9 bases. CDR3 length: 16 residues. The ends lost 1 base at V and 6 bases at J; junction bases unmatched: 13. From germline, CDR1 is DFQATT and CDR2 SNEGSKA (reference sequence). The CDR3 bases are TGCAGTGCTAGAGCCGGACTAGCGCGGGAGAGGGCCGAGCAGTACTTC. Protein product: CSARAGLARERAEQYF.

The chain links TRBV7-9 to TRBJ2-3; 8 nucleotides line up with TRBD2. V shed 5 bases and J 6 bases; nucleotides not matched to a gene: 7. The CDR3 has 14 amino acids. Germline CDR1 SEHNR, CDR2 FQNEAQ (reference sequence). The CDR3 nucleotides are TGTGCCAGCAGCAGCAGCGGGGGTGGTGATACGCAGTATTTT. Its translation: CASSSSGGGDTQYF.

This clonotype was picked up one time. The CDR3: CASSDFRTGNEQYF. The CDR3 DNA reads TGTGCCAGCAGTGATTTTCGGACAGGGAACGAGCAGTACTTC. The rearrangement links TRBV25-1 to TRBJ2-7; TRBD1 agrees at 8 bases. With V trimmed by 3 bases and J by 5 bases, 6 bases remained unmatched. Germline CDR1 reads MGHDK; CDR2 reads SYGVNS. The CDR3 loop spans 14 amino acids.

As for this clonotype: A clone one base away is much larger, so this may be a read error. The chain joins TRBV25-1 to TRBJ2-7; 8 nucleotides line up with TRBD1. Germline-derived CDR1 and CDR2 are MGHDK and SYGVNS. Unmatched junction bases numbered 0, after V lost 6 bases and J lost 2 bases. This CDR3 is built from 12 residues. This CDR3 reads CASRTGAYEQYF. The CDR3 DNA reads as TGTGCCAGCAGGACAGGGGCCTACGAGCAGTACTTC.

This clonotype was seen a few times. The V and J genes are TRBV20-1 and TRBJ1-3; D ambiguous. CDR1 is DFQATT, CDR2 SNEGSKA, per germline (reference sequence). There are 13 residues in the CDR3. Deletions cut 6 bases from V and 4 bases from J, with 13 bases between. The CDR3 loop is CSARPPNGNTIYF. Written as DNA, the CDR3 is TGCAGTGCCAGACCCCCGAACGGAAACACCATATATTTT.

V and J are TRBV29-1 and TRBJ1-5; 9 bases map to TRBD1. Germline loops: CDR1 SQVTM, CDR2 ANQGSEA. With V trimmed by 8 bases and J by 3 bases, 5 bases remained unmatched. This CDR3 region has 13 residues. The CDR3 sequence: CSYGQGNNQPQHF. CDR3 bases: TGCAGCTATGGACAGGGGAACAATCAGCCCCAGCATTTT.

In this sample, this clonotype turned up a few times. The gene calls are TRBV20-1 and TRBJ2-6; TRBD1 matches 7 bases. Germline loops: CDR1 DFQATT, CDR2 SNEGSKA (reference sequence). Trimming cost V 6 bases and J 1 base; bases outside gene matches: 3. The CDR3 is 14 amino acids. The CDR3 DNA reads as TGCAGTGCGCGACAGGGATCTGGGGCCAACGTCCTGACTTTC. Residues: CSARQGSGANVLTF.

This clonotype was picked up a small number of times. The chain is built from TRBV20-1 and TRBJ2-7; D is unclear. The V end lost 0 bases, the J end lost 2 bases, and 17 bases lay between the germline ends. Germline assignment: CDR1 DFQATT and CDR2 SNEGSKA (reference sequence). The CDR3 is made up of 16 amino acids. The CDR3 DNA reads TGCAGTGCTAGAGATGTATTAGGTCCCACAGCCTACGAGCAGTACTTC. Translation: CSARDVLGPTAYEQYF.

In its sample, this clonotype was seen a few times. The chain uses TRBV7-9 and TRBJ1-5, with unresolved D. Germline assignment: CDR1 SEHNR and CDR2 FQNEAQ (reference sequence). Trimming removed 2 bases at V and 3 bases at J, with 8 bases between. CDR3 length: 14 amino acids. CDR3 residues: CASSLIGDNQPQHF. In nucleotides, the CDR3 is TGTGCCAGCAGCTTAATCGGAGACAATCAGCCCCAGCATTTT.